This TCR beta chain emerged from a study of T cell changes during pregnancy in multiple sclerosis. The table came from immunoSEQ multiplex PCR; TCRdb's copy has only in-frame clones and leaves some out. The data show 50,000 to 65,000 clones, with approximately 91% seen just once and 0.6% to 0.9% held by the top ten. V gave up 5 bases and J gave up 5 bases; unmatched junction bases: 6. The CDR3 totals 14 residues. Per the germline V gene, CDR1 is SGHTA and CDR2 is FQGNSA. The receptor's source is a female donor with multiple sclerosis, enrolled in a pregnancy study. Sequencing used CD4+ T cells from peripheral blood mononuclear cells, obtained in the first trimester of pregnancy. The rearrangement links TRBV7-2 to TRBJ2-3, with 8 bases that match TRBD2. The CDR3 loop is CASSDGRGVDTQYF. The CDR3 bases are TGTGCCAGCAGCGACGGGCGGGGGGTAGATACGCAGTATTTT.